This TCR beta chain was retrieved from a study of human T cells and chemical hapten exposure. Time point: patch test 3, about 24 weeks after DPC sensitization. This sample's treatment: therapeutic diphenylcyclopropenone sensitization with weekly scalp DPC. Study-wide findings and caveats: Given that the donors had alopecia, their immune response may differ from that seen in healthy people. Expanded TCR sets contained significantly more large CDR3 similarity clusters than controls. PT1 expanded TCR numbers tracked positively with patch test score.

Each cDNA molecule in the library carried unique molecular identifiers. TCRdb passed the RACE reads through MiXCR, listing each CDR3 protein once. The sample has more than 150,000 distinct CDR3 sequences; 24% are singletons. The sample holds a few counts of this clonotype. Its antigen is undetermined. J was trimmed by 4 bases and V by 6 bases; bases with no gene match: 16. The CDR3 is 18 residues long. The germline CDR1 and CDR2 sequences are SGHAT and FQNNGV. The sequencing here drew on whole blood, taken in connection with sensitization to the hapten diphenylcyclopropenone (DPC). The rearrangement joins TRBV11-2 to TRBJ2-3, with 10 bases lining up with TRBD1. The clonotype comes from a woman aged 40 to 49 with alopecia areata. Some clones in this sample may be carry-over from other donors' samples. CDR3 DNA: TGTGCCAGCAGTTATGCGACCAAGGGACAGGGGAGGGCAGATACGCAGTATTTT. Protein: CASSYATKGQGRADTQYF.